This TCR beta chain was recovered during a study of blood T cell repertoires in COVID-19. Study-wide background: Samples of COVID-19 (acute and convalescent) were obtained from the United States, Italy and Spain. Sources were T cells, B-cell-depleted T cells, or PBMCs; the material itself was cDNA or gDNA.

As originally analysed: Counts of nucleated cells, estimated from reference gene primer amplification, were obtained. The repertoire was sequenced with immunoSEQ multiplex PCR; TCRdb's copy has only in-frame clones and lacks some. From that table come the V and J calls and clone size; the DNA was used to work out D and trimming. The table shows about 270,000 clones, with approximately 90% occurring only once. Exposed study participants had met a COVID-19 case within 2 weeks before entry. In germline, CDR1 is SGHTA, CDR2 FQGNSA. Trimming took 2 bases from V and 4 from J; bases not matched to a gene: 7. This CDR3 contains 15 residues.

This chain uses TRBV7-2 with TRBJ2-7; 8 bases agree with TRBD2. The sample taken for sequencing was PBMCs or T cells enriched from blood (not recorded which). The clonotype comes from a man aged 35-49 years who had been exposed to COVID-19. The CDR3 loop is CASSLYVASGYEQYF. CDR3 nucleotide sequence: TGTGCCAGCAGCTTATACGTCGCTAGCGGGTACGAGCAGTACTTC. Combining the CDR3 with reference TRBV7-2 and TRBJ2-7 gives the whole variable domain GAGVSQSPSNKVTEKGKDVELRCDPISGHTALYWYRQSLGQGLEFLIYFQGNSAPDKSGLPSDRFSAERTGGSVSTLTIQRTQQEDSAVYLCASSLYVASGYEQYFGPGTRLTVT.